The T cell receptor (beta chain) under discussion was sequenced for a study of identical twins. There are many counts of this clonotype. The antigen is unknown. MiXCR, run by TCRdb on the 5' RACE reads, gives a single entry per CDR3 protein. The sample lists 550,000 to 700,000 distinct CDR3 sequences, more than 9% seen once, with roughly 3% in the top ten. Study findings and constraints: Twins' excess sharing was less marked for out-of-frame beta sequences. Memory repertoires lacked the insertion deficit that abundant cord blood beta clonotypes showed.

Germline CDR1 is SGHRS and CDR2 is YFSETQ. This CDR3 has 16 amino acids. After removal of 2 bases from V and 0 bases from J, the junction contained 4 bases not matched to a gene. The sample was also linked to a second study, of yellow fever vaccine responses in identical twins.

The clonotype comes from a woman aged 18-35 years in good health. This chain uses TRBV5-1 with TRBJ2-1; 8 nucleotides line up with TRBD2. The specimen sequenced was PBMCs. This CDR3 is CASSFNGGASYNEQFF. The CDR3 DNA follows: TGCGCCAGCAGCTTCAACGGGGGGGCCTCCTACAATGAGCAGTTCTTC.